The entry below gives a single T cell receptor beta chain sequence along with its context. This CDR3 is built from 16 residues. Germline V gene data show CDR1 as DFQATT and CDR2 as SNEGSKA (reference sequence). The data are from a study of CXCR3-negative and CXCR3-positive naive CD8 T cells. The authors prepared UMI-labeled TRB cDNA libraries by 5' RACE. TCRdb re-called the 5' RACE reads and gives one entry per CDR3 protein, without DNA. The sample is made up of fewer than 10,000 distinct CDR3 sequences, and the top ten hold 2% to 2.5% of it. The clonotype comes from a human donor in good health. Some clones in this sample may be carry-over from other donors' samples. The chain employs TRBV20-1 and TRBJ2-7; no DNA is available, so the TRBD2 call from TCRdb remains unchecked. Sequencing was done on a sample of naive CXCR3- CD8+ T cells from blood. Subset defined: CD45RO-CCR7+CD27+CD95- naive CD8+ T cells lacking CXCR3 (TNR3-). This CDR3 reads CSAAGLAGFITYEQYF.